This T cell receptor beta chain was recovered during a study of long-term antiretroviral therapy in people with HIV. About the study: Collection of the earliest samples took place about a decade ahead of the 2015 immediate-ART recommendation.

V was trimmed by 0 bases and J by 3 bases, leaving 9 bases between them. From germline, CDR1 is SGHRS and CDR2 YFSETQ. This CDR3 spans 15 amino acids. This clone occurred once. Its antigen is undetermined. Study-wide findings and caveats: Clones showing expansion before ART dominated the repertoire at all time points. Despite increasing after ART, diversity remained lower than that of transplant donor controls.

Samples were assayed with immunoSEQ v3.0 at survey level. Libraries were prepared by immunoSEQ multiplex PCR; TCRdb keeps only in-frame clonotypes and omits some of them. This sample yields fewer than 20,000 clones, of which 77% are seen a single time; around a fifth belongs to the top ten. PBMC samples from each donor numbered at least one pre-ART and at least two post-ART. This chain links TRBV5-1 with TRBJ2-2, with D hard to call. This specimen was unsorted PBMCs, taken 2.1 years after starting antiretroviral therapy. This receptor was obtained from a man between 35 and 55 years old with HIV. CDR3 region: CASSLENLDTGELFF. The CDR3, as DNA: TGCGCCAGCAGCTTGGAAAATTTGGACACCGGGGAGCTGTTTTTT.